Described below is a single T cell receptor beta chain sequence and its context. Profiling relied on immunoSEQ multiplex PCR, and the TCRdb table lists in-frame clones only, not all of them. The sample shows roughly 86,000 clones, nearly 98% of them seen only once. These data come from a study of human thymus T cells. The CDR3 extends over 14 amino acids. Germline CDR1 reads GTSNPN; CDR2 reads SVGIG (reference sequence). V was clipped by 3 bases and J by 3 bases; unmatched bases: 5. Corrective heart surgery yielded resections, and these provided the thymus tissue. Sequencing input: thymus tissue. The clonotype was recovered from a boy younger than two with a congenital heart defect but otherwise immunologically healthy. The chain has TRBV30 and TRBJ2-3; TRBD1 aligns across 8 bases. CDR3 loop: CAWRFRGRTDTQYF. The CDR3 DNA follows: TGTGCCTGGAGGTTCAGGGGGCGAACAGATACGCAGTATTTT. Variable domain in full (rest from reference TRBV30 and TRBJ2-3): SQTIHQWPATLVQPVGSPLSLECTVEGTSNPNLYWYRQAAGRGLQLLFYSVGIGQISSEVPQNLSASRPQDRQFILSSKKLLLSDSGFYLCAWRFRGRTDTQYFGPGTRLTVL.